These T cell receptor beta chains were read from a single sample in a study of regulatory T cells in long-lasting Graves disease. TCRdb re-called the multiplex PCR reads through MiXCR, storing one row per CDR3 protein. The table includes about 500,000 distinct CDR3 sequences, more than 10% detected once. This sample was shared with a second study, whose subject was T cells in Graves' hyperthyroidism and ophthalmopathy.

The starting material was peripheral blood mononuclear cells (PBMCs), obtained at new diagnosis, from a patient treated with antithyroid drugs. Receptors originate from a woman aged 25-40 years with Graves disease. CDR3s include the opening cysteine and the closing phenylalanine or tryptophan. D genes are given only for firm matches. Expanded clones get a size class; other rows say once, few or many, or leave the size out.

J gene	clone size	V gene	D gene	CDR3 DNA	CDR3 protein
TRBJ2-7	NA	TRBV18	NA	TGTGCCAGCTCATCGAACCTAGGCGAGCAGTACTTC	CASSSNLGEQYF
TRBJ2-1	NA	TRBV19	NA	TGTGCCAGTAGTATGTTGGACACTTCTATTTCCTACAATGAGCAGTTCTTC	CASSMLDTSISYNEQFF
TRBJ2-5	many	TRBV7-9	TRBD2	TGTGCCACTTGGACTAGCGGGAATCCTCAAGAGACCCAGTACTTC	CATWTSGNPQETQYF
TRBJ1-1	many	TRBV19	TRBD1	TGTGCCAGTATTGGCTTACAGGGGCGAGGTACTGAAGCTTTCTTT	CASIGLQGRGTEAFF
TRBJ1-4	NA	TRBV5-6	NA	TGTGCCAGCAGCCGTACAACTAATGAAAAACTGTTTTTT	CASSRTTNEKLFF
TRBJ2-7	many	TRBV3-1	NA	TGTGCCAGCAGCCAAGATCATCGGGCAGGGGTTAACTACGAGCAGTACTTC	CASSQDHRAGVNYEQYF
TRBJ2-5	many	TRBV5-4	NA	TGTGCCAGCAGCTTGATCGGGGTGGGGAAGACCCAGTACTTC	CASSLIGVGKTQYF
TRBJ1-1	many	TRBV29-1	NA	TGCAGCGTCGAACGGACAGCGAACACTGAAGCTTTCTTT	CSVERTANTEAFF
TRBJ1-6	few	TRBV2	NA	TGTGCCAGCAGTGAATGGCCTAATAATTCACCCCTCCACTTT	CASSEWPNNSPLHF
TRBJ2-2	many	TRBV19	NA	TGTGCCAGTAGTATAACGGGGTTAGTCGGGGAGCTGTTTTTT	CASSITGLVGELFF
TRBJ2-1	many	TRBV24-1	NA	TGTGCCACCAGTGACCCGGGACTCCTGAACAATGAGCAGTTCTTC	CATSDPGLLNNEQFF
TRBJ1-1	many	TRBV20-1	NA	TGCAGTGCCCCTGGGGAAGGGAGCCCTGAAGCTTTCTTT	CSAPGEGSPEAFF
TRBJ2-2	NA	TRBV4-3	TRBD2	TGCGCCAGCAGCCAAGAGGGTAGCGGGAGGGCCGACACCGGGGAGCTGTTTTTT	CASSQEGSGRADTGELFF
TRBJ1-3	NA	TRBV18	NA	TGTGCCAGCTCACCGGGCAGTGGAGGAACTCTAGGAAACACCATATATTTT	CASSPGSGGTLGNTIYF
TRBJ1-1	many	TRBV27	TRBD1	TGTGCCAGCAGTTTTGGGACAGGGGTGACTGAAGCTTTCTTT	CASSFGTGVTEAFF
TRBJ1-2	few	TRBV12-3/TRBV12-4	NA	TGTGCCAGCAGTTTAGTCGACAGGTATTATGGCTACACCTTC	CASSLVDRYYGYTF
TRBJ1-5	few	TRBV15	NA	TGTGCCACCAGCAGCCAAGGGACCTTCAATCAGCCCCAGCATTTT	CATSSQGTFNQPQHF
TRBJ1-2	many	TRBV4-1	NA	TGCGCCAGCAGCCAAGATATACAGGGTATCTATGGCTACACCTTC	CASSQDIQGIYGYTF
TRBJ2-1	NA	TRBV20-1	NA	TGCAGTGTTTTCAGCGGAGCAAATTCCTACAATGAGCAGTTCTTC	CSVFSGANSYNEQFF
TRBJ2-3	many	TRBV7-9	TRBD2	TGTGCCAGCAGCTTAGCAACTAGCGGGCACACAGATACGCAGTATTTT	CASSLATSGHTDTQYF
TRBJ2-2	many	TRBV3-1	NA	TGCGCCAGCAGCCAAGATCGTACCGGGGAGCTGTTTTTT	CASSQDRTGELFF
TRBJ1-1	many	TRBV2	NA	TGTGCCAGCAGTAGGGTGTACACTGAAGCTTTCTTT	CASSRVYTEAFF
TRBJ2-7	few	TRBV20-1	NA	TGCAGTGCTCGCGGGACTGCCGCCTACGGGCAGTACTTC	CSARGTAAYGQYF
TRBJ2-7	many	TRBV27	TRBD2	TGTGCCAGCAGTTTAGCAGAAGTCCCCTTGGCTAGCGGGGTCCGGGAGCAGTACTTC	CASSLAEVPLASGVREQYF
TRBJ1-4	NA	TRBV5-5	NA	TGTGCCAGCAGCCCGACCCAGGGGAGGGGTGAAAAACTGTTTTTT	CASSPTQGRGEKLFF